These T cell receptor beta chains were read from a single sample in a study of radiotherapy plus CTLA-4 blockade in lung cancer. Generated by immunoSEQ multiplex PCR, the TCRdb table keeps only in-frame clones and is missing some. The data contain 70,000 to 95,000 clones, approximately 83% of them singletons. The starting material was peripheral blood, obtained from a patient treated with radiotherapy plus ipilimumab. These receptors originate from a human donor with non-small cell lung cancer that progressed on radiotherapy plus ipilimumab. Each CDR3 is given with its conserved first and last residue. D genes are given only for firm matches. The size field is filled for only some rows; it gives once, few, many or a size class.

>TRBD1|TRBV4-2|NA|TRBJ2-7|15
TGTGCCAGCAGCCAGGGGGACAGGGCGACGTACGAGCAGTACTTC
CASSQGDRATYEQYF
>TRBD2|TRBV4-3|NA|TRBJ2-1|14
TGCGCCAGCAGCCAAGACGTTTCCAGGACTAGCGGGTTCTTC
CASSQDVSRTSGFF
>TRBD1|TRBV28|few|TRBJ1-2|12
TGTGCCAGTAACAGGGGGGGATATGGCTACACCTTC
CASNRGGYGYTF
>TRBD2|TRBV6-5|NA|TRBJ2-7|15
TGTGCCAGCAGTTACAGCGGGAGGAGCTCCTACGAGCAGTACTTC
CASSYSGRSSYEQYF
>NA|TRBV29-1|few|TRBJ1-3|12
TGCAGCGTTGGACAGGAAGGAAACACCATATATTTT
CSVGQEGNTIYF
>TRBD1|TRBV7-2|NA|TRBJ1-3|16
TGTGCCAGCAGCCTTAGCACAGGGGCCTTCGGAAACACCATATATTTT
CASSLSTGAFGNTIYF
>NA|TRBV9|NA|TRBJ2-5|14
TGTGCCAGCAGCGTAGCGGCAGGGAGAGAGACCCAGTACTTC
CASSVAAGRETQYF
>NA|TRBV4-1|NA|TRBJ2-3|15
TGCGCCAGCAGCCCCTCAGGGGGGACCACAGATACGCAGTATTTT
CASSPSGGTTDTQYF
>NA|TRBV10-3|NA|TRBJ1-2|15
TGTGCCATCAGTGATGCACCAAGGGCAGGGGAAGGCTACACCTTC
CAISDAPRAGEGYTF
>TRBD2|TRBV9|few|TRBJ2-2|12
TGTGCCAGCTCCCGGGGGGTCGGGGAGCTGTTTTTT
CASSRGVGELFF
>NA|TRBV15|NA|TRBJ1-2|14
TGTGCCACCAGCAGAGACACGGGGGGCTATGGCTACACCTTC
CATSRDTGGYGYTF
>NA|TRBV5-1|NA|TRBJ2-7|13
TGCGCCAGCAGCTTGGACAGGGAGTACGAGCAGTACTTC
CASSLDREYEQYF
>NA|TRBV11-3|NA|TRBJ2-7|13
TGTGCCAGCAGCTTAAACCTGAACTACGAGCAGTACTTC
CASSLNLNYEQYF
>NA|TRBV7-2|once|TRBJ2-2|18
TGTGCCAGCAGCTTAAACGAGGTGGGAGCCGCGAACACCGGGGAGCTGTTTTTT
CASSLNEVGAANTGELFF
>NA|TRBV15|NA|TRBJ2-3|17
TGTGCCACCAGCAAGCTTTCCCCCGGGAGTCTCACAGATACGCAGTATTTT
CATSKLSPGSLTDTQYF
>NA|TRBV6-1|NA|TRBJ1-5|15
TGTGCCAGCAGTTGGGGGAGCGGAGTCAATCAGCCCCAGCATTTT
CASSWGSGVNQPQHF
>TRBD2|TRBV5-4|NA|TRBJ2-1|16
TGTGCCAGCCCCACCCCGGGACTAGCGGGAATCCATGAGCAGTTCTTC
CASPTPGLAGIHEQFF
>NA|TRBV4-2|NA|TRBJ1-6|15
TGTGCCAGCAGCCAAGGACCCTTGGTAGATTCACCCCTCCACTTT
CASSQGPLVDSPLHF
>NA|TRBV6-5|NA|TRBJ1-2|13
TGTGCCAGCAGTGAAGCCGGGTGGTCTGGCTACACCTTC
CASSEAGWSGYTF
>NA|TRBV5-5|once|TRBJ1-5|14
TGTGCCAGCAGCTTGCTAGGGGGTGGACAGCCCCAGCATTTT
CASSLLGGGQPQHF
>NA|TRBV13|NA|TRBJ2-7|14
TGTGCCAGCAGCCGACACGGAAGTACCTACGAGCAGTACTTC
CASSRHGSTYEQYF
>NA|TRBV7-2|NA|TRBJ2-7|15
TGTGCCAGCAGCTTATCGGGACACGAAGCCTACGAGCAGTACTTC
CASSLSGHEAYEQYF
>NA|TRBV9|NA|TRBJ1-2|17
TGTGCCAGCAGCCCCGGTCCAGACAGGTTCAGTAACTATGGCTACACCTTC
CASSPGPDRFSNYGYTF
>TRBD1|TRBV19|NA|TRBJ2-1|16
TGTGCCAGTAGTATGGACAGGGACAAAAGGGACAATGAGCAGTTCTTC
CASSMDRDKRDNEQFF
>TRBD1|TRBV10-2|NA|TRBJ2-1|15
TGCGCCAGTTGGGGTGGACAGGGGGTTTACAATGAGCAGTTCTTC
CASWGGQGVYNEQFF
>NA|TRBV10-1|NA|TRBJ2-3|19
TGCGCCAGCAGTGAGTCCCGTTTTTGGGGCGCTAGGACCACAGATACGCAGTATTTT
CASSESRFWGARTTDTQYF
>TRBD2|TRBV2|NA|TRBJ2-3|12
TGTGCCAGCAGGCTCCTAGCGGGGGAGCGGTATTTT
CASRLLAGERYF
>NA|TRBV5-1|few|TRBJ2-3|12
TGCGCCAGCAGCTTGGCCACAGATACGCAGTATTTT
CASSLATDTQYF
>NA|TRBV2|NA|TRBJ2-5|11
TGTGCCAGTTTGGCCCAAGAGACCCAGTACTTC
CASLAQETQYF
>TRBD1|TRBV5-1|NA|TRBJ1-4|14
TGCGCCAGCAGCTTGGTGGGACAGAATGAAAAACTGTTTTTT
CASSLVGQNEKLFF
>TRBD1|TRBV18|NA|TRBJ2-2|16
TGTGCCAGCTCACCCAAAGGACAGGGAATACCCGGGGAGCTGTTTTTT
CASSPKGQGIPGELFF
>NA|TRBV5-1|NA|TRBJ2-7|14
TGCGCCAGCAGCTCCGGAATGGGAACCTACGAGCAGTACTTC
CASSSGMGTYEQYF
>TRBD1|TRBV18|once|TRBJ1-6|15
TGTGCCAGCTCGCCCCCAGGGGGCTATAATTCACCCCTCCACTTT
CASSPPGGYNSPLHF
>NA|TRBV29-1|NA|TRBJ2-3|11
TGCAGCGCTGGGAGCACAGATACGCAGTATTTT
CSAGSTDTQYF
>TRBD1|TRBV27|NA|TRBJ1-6|17
TGTGCCAGCAGTTCAGATAGGCGACAGGGAGGTTACTCACCCCTCCACTTT
CASSSDRRQGGYSPLHF
>TRBD2|TRBV18|NA|TRBJ2-7|14
TGTGCCAGCTCACCACAGGGACTAGCGGACGAGCAGTACTTC
CASSPQGLADEQYF
>NA|TRBV25-1|NA|TRBJ2-5|15
TGTGCCAGCAGTGAATCCGGGACCCGCGTAGAGACCCAGTACTTC
CASSESGTRVETQYF
>NA|TRBV7-3|NA|TRBJ1-5|15
TGTGCCAGCAGCCCGCCACCTGGTACGCGGCAGCCCCAGCATTTT
CASSPPPGTRQPQHF
>TRBD1|TRBV6-6|NA|TRBJ2-7|15
TGTGCCAGCAGTTACTCAGGCAGGGGGCTGTACGAGCAGTACTTC
CASSYSGRGLYEQYF
>TRBD1|TRBV10-3|NA|TRBJ2-1|13
TGTGCCATCAGTGGGATGACAGGGAATGAGCAGTTCTTC
CAISGMTGNEQFF
>NA|TRBV5-1|NA|TRBJ2-3|14
TGCGCCAGCAGCTTGGTACGGGGTGGAGATACGCAGTATTTT
CASSLVRGGDTQYF
>TRBD1|TRBV7-9|NA|TRBJ2-5|18
TGTGCCAGCAGCTTTCTTGCCTCAACAGGGGGCCTCCAGGAGACCCAGTACTTC
CASSFLASTGGLQETQYF